This T cell receptor beta chain was sequenced in a study of blood T cell repertoires in COVID-19. The CDR3 sequence is 15 residues long. J gave up 4 bases and V 0 bases, and 3 bases lay outside the gene matches. Germline V lookup: CDR1 SGHVS, CDR2 FQNEAQ. Per the original methods: Estimates of nucleated cell counts were drawn from the amplification of reference gene primers. TCRdb keeps only in-frame clones here, not all; method: immunoSEQ multiplex PCR. That table is the source of V, J and clone size, and D and trimming were worked out from the DNA. The repertoire has 200,000 to 250,000 clones, roughly 85% of them found once; the top ten carry 3.6%.

The rearrangement links TRBV7-8 to TRBJ1-2; 9 bases are shared with TRBD1. The sequence derives from a woman of 80 years or more with acute or convalescent COVID-19. Sequencing was performed on peripheral blood. CDR3 DNA sequence: TGTGCCAGCAGCTTAGCAGGGACAGGGCTCTATGGCTACACCTTC. Encoded protein: CASSLAGTGLYGYTF.